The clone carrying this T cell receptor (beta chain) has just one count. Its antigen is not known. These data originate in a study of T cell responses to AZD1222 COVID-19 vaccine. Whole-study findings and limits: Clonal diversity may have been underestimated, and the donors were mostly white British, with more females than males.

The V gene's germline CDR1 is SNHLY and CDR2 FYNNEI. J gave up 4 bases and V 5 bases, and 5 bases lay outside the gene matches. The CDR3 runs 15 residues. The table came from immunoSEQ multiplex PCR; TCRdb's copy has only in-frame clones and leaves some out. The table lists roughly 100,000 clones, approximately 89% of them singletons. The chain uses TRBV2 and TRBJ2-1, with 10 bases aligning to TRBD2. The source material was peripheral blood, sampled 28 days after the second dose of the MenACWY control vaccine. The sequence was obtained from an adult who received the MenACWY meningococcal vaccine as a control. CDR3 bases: TGTGCCAGCAGTTCGGGACTAGCGCTGTACAATGAGCAGTTCTTC. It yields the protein CASSSGLALYNEQFF.